These T cell receptor beta chains were read from a single sample in a study of cytomegalovirus exposure and HLA in healthy donors. The protocol was immunoSEQ multiplex PCR, while the TCRdb copy is restricted to in-frame clones and leaves out a portion. Altogether 110,000 to 150,000 clones are present, 78% being singletons, with the ten largest covering about 2.2%. Sequencing was performed on PBMCs. These TCRs come from a woman aged 18-30 years in good health and CMV-seropositive. Each CDR3 is given with its conserved first and last residue. A D gene is named only where the DNA matches it firmly. Some rows mark clone size as missing; the rest say once, few, many or name a class of expanded clone.

- TRBJ2-7 TRBV10-3 - CAISVAGNSYEQYF TGTGCCATCAGTGTCGCAGGGAACTCCTACGAGCAGTACTTC
TRBD1 TRBJ1-5 TRBV7-8 - CASSLGQAEYSNQPQHF TGTGCCAGCAGCTTGGGACAGGCGGAATATAGCAATCAGCCCCAGCATTTT
TRBD2 TRBJ2-7 TRBV19 few CASSVGLGRTSYEQYF TGTGCCAGTAGTGTGGGACTAGGCCGTACCAGTTACGAGCAGTACTTC
TRBD1 TRBJ2-5 TRBV28 - CATRQGVLETQYF TGTGCCACCCGACAGGGGGTTTTAGAGACCCAGTACTTC
TRBD1 TRBJ1-5 TRBV10-1 - CASSERGTEPQHF TGCGCCAGCAGTGAGCGGGGGACAGAGCCCCAGCATTTT
TRBD2 TRBJ2-3 TRBV7-2 - CASRRPGASGTKGPDTQYF TGTGCCAGCAGACGCCCCGGGGCTAGCGGGACGAAAGGCCCAGATACGCAGTATTTT
TRBD2 TRBJ2-2 TRBV18 - CASSPPGLAASNTGELFF TGTGCCAGCTCACCTCCGGGACTAGCGGCATCGAACACCGGGGAGCTGTTTTTT
TRBD1 TRBJ2-1 TRBV6-1 - CASSVTPGQMYNEQFF TGTGCCAGCAGTGTGACCCCGGGACAGATGTACAATGAGCAGTTCTTC
- TRBJ2-1 TRBV7-2 - CASSLVAGSSYNEQFF TGTGCCAGCAGCTTAGTGGCGGGGAGCTCCTACAATGAGCAGTTCTTC
- TRBJ2-7 TRBV11-2 - CASSPKSEQYF TGTGCCAGCAGCCCAAAATCCGAGCAGTACTTC